The clone carrying this TCR beta chain was seen once. The data were taken from a study of shared T cell receptors in the human thymus. TCRdb's copy holds only in-frame clones and misses some; the assay was immunoSEQ multiplex PCR. The sample yields 720,000 or so clones, approximately 83% seen once. The germline CDR1 and CDR2 sequences are SGDLS and YYNGEE. The CDR3 extends over 15 amino acids. Trimming at V came to 2 bases and at J to 5 bases, leaving 4 bases not matched to a gene. These data are also associated with another study on human thymus T cells. That report notes: Donor material was obtained from healthy Finnish infants undergoing corrective surgery for congenital heart defects. Resections removed during corrective heart surgery provided the thymus tissue used.

Sequencing input: thymocytes. The J gene is TRBJ1-6, the V gene TRBV9, with 7 bases fitting TRBD1. This sequence originates from a girl under three years old with a congenital heart defect. The CDR3 region is CASSVSGTDNSPLHF. Written as DNA, the CDR3 is TGTGCCAGCAGCGTCTCCGGGACAGATAATTCACCCCTCCACTTT. Together with reference TRBV9 and TRBJ1-6, the CDR3 gives the full variable domain: DSGVTQTPKHLITATGQRVTLRCSPRSGDLSVYWYQQSLDQGLQFLIQYYNGEERAKGNILERFSAQQFPDLHSELNLSSLELGDSALYFCASSVSGTDNSPLHFGNGTRLTVT.